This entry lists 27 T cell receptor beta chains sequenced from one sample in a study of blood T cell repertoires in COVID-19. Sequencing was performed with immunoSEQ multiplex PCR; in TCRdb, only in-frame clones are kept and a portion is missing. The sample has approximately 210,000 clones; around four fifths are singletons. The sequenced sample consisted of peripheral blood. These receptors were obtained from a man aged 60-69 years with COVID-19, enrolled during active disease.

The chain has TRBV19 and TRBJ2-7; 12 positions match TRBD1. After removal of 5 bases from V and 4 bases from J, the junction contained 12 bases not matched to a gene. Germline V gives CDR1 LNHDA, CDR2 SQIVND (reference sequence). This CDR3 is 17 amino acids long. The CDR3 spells CASSSPPGTGGVYEQYF. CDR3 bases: TGTGCCAGTAGTTCGCCCCCGGGGACAGGGGGCGTTTACGAGCAGTACTTC.

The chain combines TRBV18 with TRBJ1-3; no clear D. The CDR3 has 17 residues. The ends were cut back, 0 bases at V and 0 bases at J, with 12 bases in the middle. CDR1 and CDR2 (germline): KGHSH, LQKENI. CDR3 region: CASSPPGRPSSGNTIYF. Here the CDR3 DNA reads TGTGCCAGCTCACCACCCGGCAGGCCGAGCTCTGGAAACACCATATATTTT.

CDR3 sequence (DNA): TGTGCCAGTAGTACTACAGGGGAGGCCCTCCACTTT. As protein: CASSTTGEALHF. The chain recombines TRBV19 with TRBJ1-6; 7 nucleotides agree with TRBD1. V lost 4 bases to trimming and J lost 14 bases; unmatched junction nucleotides: 5. Germline V CDR1 and CDR2: LNHDA, SQIVND (reference sequence). The CDR3 spans 12 residues.

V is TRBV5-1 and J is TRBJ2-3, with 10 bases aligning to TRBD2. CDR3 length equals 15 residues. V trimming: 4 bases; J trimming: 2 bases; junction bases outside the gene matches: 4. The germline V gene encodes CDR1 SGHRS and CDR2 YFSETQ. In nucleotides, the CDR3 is TGCGCCAGCAGCCAGGGACTAGCGCCCACAGATACGCAGTATTTT. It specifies CASSQGLAPTDTQYF.

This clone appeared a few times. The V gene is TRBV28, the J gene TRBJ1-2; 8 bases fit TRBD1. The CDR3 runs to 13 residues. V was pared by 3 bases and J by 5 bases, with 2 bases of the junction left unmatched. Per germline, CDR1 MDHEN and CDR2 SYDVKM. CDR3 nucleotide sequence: TGTGCCAGCAGTTTTAGGACAGGGTATGGCTACACCTTC. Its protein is CASSFRTGYGYTF.

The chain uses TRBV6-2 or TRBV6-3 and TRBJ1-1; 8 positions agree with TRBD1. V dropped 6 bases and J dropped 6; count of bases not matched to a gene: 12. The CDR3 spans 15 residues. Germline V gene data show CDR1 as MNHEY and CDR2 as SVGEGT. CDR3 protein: CASSPATGGYAEAFF. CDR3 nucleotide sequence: TGTGCCAGCAGCCCCGCCACAGGGGGATACGCTGAAGCTTTCTTT.

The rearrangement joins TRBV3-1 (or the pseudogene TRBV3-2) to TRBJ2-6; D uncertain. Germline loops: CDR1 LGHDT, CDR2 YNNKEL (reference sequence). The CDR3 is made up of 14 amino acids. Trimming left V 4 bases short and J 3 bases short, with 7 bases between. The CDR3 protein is CASSPRLGANVLTF. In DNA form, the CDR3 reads TGTGCCAGCAGCCCACGACTTGGGGCCAACGTCCTGACTTTC.

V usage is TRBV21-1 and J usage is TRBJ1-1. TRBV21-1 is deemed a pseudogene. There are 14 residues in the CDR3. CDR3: CASTHARTGTEAFF. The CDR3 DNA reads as TGTGCCAGCACCCACGCTCGAACCGGCACTGAAGCTTTCTTT.

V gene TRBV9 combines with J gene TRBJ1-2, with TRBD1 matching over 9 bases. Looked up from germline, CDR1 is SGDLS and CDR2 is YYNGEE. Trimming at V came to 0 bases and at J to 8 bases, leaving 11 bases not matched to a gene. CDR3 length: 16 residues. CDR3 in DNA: TGTGCCAGCAGCGTAGAACCGGGACAGGGTTCAGAGGGCTACACCTTC. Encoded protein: CASSVEPGQGSEGYTF.

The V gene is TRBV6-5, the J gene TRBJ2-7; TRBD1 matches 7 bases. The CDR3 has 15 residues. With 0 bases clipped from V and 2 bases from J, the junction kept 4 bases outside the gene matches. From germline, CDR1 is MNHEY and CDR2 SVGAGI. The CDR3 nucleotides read TGTGCCAGCAGTTACTCGTTGGGACAGCCCTACGAGCAGTACTTC. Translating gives CASSYSLGQPYEQYF.

The CDR3 DNA reads TGTGCCTGGAGTGAACTCCGTAATTCACCCCTCCACTTT. Protein product: CAWSELRNSPLHF. This rearrangement joins TRBV30 to TRBJ1-6; D not certain. The CDR3 contains 13 residues. The germline V gene encodes CDR1 GTSNPN and CDR2 SVGIG (reference sequence). Trimming removed 1 base at V and 6 bases at J, with 7 bases between. The full variable domain, with the rest looked up from reference TRBV30 and TRBJ1-6, is SQTIHQWPATLVQPVGSPLSLECTVEGTSNPNLYWYRQAAGRGLQLLFYSVGIGQISSEVPQNLSASRPQDRQFILSSKKLLLSDSGFYLCAWSELRNSPLHFGNGTRLTVT.

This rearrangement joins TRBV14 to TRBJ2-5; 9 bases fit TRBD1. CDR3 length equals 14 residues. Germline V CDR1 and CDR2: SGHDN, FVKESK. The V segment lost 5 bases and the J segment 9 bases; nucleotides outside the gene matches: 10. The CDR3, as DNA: TGTGCCAGCAGCGGGACAGGGCCTTCGGGGGCCCAGTACTTC. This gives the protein CASSGTGPSGAQYF.

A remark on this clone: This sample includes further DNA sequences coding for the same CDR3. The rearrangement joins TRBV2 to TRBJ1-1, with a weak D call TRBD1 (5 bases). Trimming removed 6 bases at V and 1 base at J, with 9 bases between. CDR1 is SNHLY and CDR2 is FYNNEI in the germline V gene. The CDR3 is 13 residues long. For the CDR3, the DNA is TGTGCCAGCAGCCGGGGGGAGAACACTGAAGCTTTCTTT. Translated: CASSRGENTEAFF.

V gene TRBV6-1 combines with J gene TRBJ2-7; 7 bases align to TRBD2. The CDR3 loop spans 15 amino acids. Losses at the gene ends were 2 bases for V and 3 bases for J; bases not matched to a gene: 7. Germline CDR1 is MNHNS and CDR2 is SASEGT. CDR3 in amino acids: CASSERGGAGYEQYF. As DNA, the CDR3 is TGTGCCAGCAGTGAACGGGGAGGGGCAGGCTACGAGCAGTACTTC.

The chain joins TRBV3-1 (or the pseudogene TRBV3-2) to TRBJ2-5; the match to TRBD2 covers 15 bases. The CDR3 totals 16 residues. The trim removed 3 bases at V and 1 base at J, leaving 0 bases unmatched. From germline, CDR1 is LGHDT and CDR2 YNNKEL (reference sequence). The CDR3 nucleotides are TGTGCCAGCAGCCAGGGACTAGCGGGAGGCCAAGAGACCCAGTACTTC. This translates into CASSQGLAGGQETQYF.

CDR3 loop: CASSHRNEQFF. In DNA form, the CDR3 reads TGTGCCAGCAGCCACAGGAATGAGCAGTTCTTC. The V gene is TRBV14, the J gene TRBJ2-1; D gene ambiguous. The CDR3 runs 11 residues. Germline loops: CDR1 SGHDN, CDR2 FVKESK. V was clipped by 3 bases and J by 7 bases, with 4 bases between them.

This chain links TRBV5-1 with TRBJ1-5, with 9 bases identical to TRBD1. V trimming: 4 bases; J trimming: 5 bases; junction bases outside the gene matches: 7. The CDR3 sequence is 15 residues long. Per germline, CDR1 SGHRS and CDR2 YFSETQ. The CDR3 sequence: CASSPLGQGHQPQHF. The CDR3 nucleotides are TGCGCCAGCAGCCCGCTGGGACAGGGACATCAGCCCCAGCATTTT.

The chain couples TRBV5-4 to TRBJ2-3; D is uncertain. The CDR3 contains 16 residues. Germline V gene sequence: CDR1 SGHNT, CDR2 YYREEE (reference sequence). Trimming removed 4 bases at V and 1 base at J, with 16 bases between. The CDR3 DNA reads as TGTGCCAGCAGCGTGAAACAGTGGAAGGGCACAGATACGCAGTATTTT. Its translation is CASSVKQWKGTDTQYF.

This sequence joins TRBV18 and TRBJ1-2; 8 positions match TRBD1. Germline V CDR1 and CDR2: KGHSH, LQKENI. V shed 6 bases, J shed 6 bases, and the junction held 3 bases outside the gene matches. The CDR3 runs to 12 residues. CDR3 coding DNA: TGTGCCAGCTCGCAACAGGGGGATGGCTACACCTTC. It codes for CASSQQGDGYTF.

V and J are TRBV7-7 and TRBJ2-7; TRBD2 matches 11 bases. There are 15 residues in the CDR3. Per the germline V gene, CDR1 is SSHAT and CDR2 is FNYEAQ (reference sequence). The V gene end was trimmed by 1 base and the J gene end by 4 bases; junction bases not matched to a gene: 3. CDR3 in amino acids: CASSLGTSGSYEQYF. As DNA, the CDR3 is TGTGCCAGCAGCTTAGGGACTAGCGGGTCGTACGAGCAGTACTTC.

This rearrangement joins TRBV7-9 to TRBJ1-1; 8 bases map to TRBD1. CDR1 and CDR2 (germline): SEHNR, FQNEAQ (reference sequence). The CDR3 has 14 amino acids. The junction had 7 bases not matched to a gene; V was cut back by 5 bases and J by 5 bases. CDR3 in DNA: TGTGCCAGCAGCAACGACAGGGGATGGACTGAAGCTTTCTTT. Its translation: CASSNDRGWTEAFF.

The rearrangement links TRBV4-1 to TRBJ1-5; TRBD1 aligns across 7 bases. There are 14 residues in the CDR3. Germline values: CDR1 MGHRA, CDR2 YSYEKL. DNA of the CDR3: TGCCCCCGCCGCCGACAGGGTTCTGGGCAGCCCCAGCATTTT. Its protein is CPRRRQGSGQPQHF.

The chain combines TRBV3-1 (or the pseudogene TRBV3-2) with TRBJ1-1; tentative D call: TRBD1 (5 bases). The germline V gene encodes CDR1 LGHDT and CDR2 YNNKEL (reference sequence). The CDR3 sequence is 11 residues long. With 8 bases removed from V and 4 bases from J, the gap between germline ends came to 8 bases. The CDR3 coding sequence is TGTGCCAGCGGGAGGGGCACTGAAGCTTTCTTT. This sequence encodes CASGRGTEAFF.

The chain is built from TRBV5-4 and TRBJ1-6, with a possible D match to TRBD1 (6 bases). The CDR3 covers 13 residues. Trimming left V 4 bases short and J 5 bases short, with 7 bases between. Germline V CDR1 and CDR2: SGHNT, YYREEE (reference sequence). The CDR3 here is CASSQGNNSPLHF. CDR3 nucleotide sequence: TGTGCCAGCAGCCAGGGGAATAATTCACCCCTCCACTTT.

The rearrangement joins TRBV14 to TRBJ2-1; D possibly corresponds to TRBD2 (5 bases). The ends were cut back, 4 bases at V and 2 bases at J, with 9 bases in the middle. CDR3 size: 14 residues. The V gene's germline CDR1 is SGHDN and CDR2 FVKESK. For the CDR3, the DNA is TGTGCCAGCAGCCGAGCGGCGGCCTACAATGAGCAGTTCTTC. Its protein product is CASSRAAAYNEQFF.

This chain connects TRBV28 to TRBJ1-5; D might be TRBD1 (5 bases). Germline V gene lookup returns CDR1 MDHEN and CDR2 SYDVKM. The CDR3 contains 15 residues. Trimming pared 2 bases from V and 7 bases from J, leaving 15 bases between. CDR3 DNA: TGTGCCAGCAGTTTAGAAGGGCCAGGGAACCAGCCCCAGCATTTT. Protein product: CASSLEGPGNQPQHF.

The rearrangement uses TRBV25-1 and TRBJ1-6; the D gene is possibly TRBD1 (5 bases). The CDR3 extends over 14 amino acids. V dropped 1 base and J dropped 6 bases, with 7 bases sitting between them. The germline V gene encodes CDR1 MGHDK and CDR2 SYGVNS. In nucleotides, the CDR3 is TGTGCCAGCAGTGAATGGGGCAGTAATTCACCCCTCCACTTT. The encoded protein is CASSEWGSNSPLHF.